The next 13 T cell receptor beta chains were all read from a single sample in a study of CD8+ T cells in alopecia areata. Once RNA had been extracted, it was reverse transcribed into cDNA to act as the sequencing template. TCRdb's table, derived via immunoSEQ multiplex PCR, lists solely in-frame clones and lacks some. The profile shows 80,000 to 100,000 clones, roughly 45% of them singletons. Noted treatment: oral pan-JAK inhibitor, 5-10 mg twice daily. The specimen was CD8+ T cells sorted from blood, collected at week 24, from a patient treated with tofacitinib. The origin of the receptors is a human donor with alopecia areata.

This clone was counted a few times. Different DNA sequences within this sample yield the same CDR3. CDR3 loop: CASSLPRAGGRGELFF. CDR3 nucleotide sequence: TGCGCCAGCAGCCTTCCCCGGGCGGGGGGGCGCGGGGAGCTGTTTTTT. J is TRBJ2-2 and V is TRBV4-1; TRBD2 aligns across 9 bases. V shed 4 bases and J 7 bases; nucleotides not matched to a gene: 10. The CDR3 contains 16 residues. In germline, CDR1 is MGHRA, CDR2 YSYEKL.

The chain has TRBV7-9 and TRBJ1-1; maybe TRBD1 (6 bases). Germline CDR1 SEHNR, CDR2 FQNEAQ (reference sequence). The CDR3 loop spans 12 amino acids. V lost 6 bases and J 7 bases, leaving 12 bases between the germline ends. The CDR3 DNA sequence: TGTGCCAGCAGGGGGGCAAGCCTTGAAGCTTTCTTT. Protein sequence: CASRGASLEAFF.

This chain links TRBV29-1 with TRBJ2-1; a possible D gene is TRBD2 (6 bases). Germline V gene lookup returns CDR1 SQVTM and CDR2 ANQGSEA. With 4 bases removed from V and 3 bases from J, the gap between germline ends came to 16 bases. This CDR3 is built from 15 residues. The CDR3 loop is CSVGGLASVYNEQFF. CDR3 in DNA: TGCAGCGTTGGAGGGCTAGCGTCGGTCTACAATGAGCAGTTCTTC.

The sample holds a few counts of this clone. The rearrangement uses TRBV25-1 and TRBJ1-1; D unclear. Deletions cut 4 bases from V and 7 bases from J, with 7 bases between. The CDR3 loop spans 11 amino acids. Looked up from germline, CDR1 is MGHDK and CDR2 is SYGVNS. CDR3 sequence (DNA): TGTGCCAGCAGTGTTGGGAGTGAAGCTTTCTTT. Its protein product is CASSVGSEAFF.

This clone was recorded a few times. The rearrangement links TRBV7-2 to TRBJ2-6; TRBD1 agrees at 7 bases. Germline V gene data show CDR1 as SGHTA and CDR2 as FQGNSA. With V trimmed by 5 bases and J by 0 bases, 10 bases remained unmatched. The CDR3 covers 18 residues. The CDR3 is CASSPSGTESSGANVLTF. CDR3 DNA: TGTGCCAGCAGCCCATCCGGGACAGAGTCCTCTGGGGCCAACGTCCTGACTTTC.

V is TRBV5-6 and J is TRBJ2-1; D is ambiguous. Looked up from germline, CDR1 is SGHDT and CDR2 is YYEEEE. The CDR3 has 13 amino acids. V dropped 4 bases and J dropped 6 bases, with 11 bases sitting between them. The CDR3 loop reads CASSRAWSNEQFF. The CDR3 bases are TGTGCCAGCAGCCGGGCCTGGTCCAATGAGCAGTTCTTC.

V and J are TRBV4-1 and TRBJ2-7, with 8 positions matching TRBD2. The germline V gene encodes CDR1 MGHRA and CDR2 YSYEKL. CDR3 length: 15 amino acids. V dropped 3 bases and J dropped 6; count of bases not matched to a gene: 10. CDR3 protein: CASSQGLAGSVEQYF. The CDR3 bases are TGCGCCAGCAGCCAGGGGTTAGCGGGATCCGTCGAGCAGTACTTC.

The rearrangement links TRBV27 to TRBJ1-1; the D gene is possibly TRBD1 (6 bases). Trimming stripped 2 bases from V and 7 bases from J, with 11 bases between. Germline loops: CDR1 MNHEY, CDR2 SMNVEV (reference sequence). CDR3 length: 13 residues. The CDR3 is CASSLTAGHEAFF. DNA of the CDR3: TGTGCCAGCAGTTTAACGGCGGGACATGAAGCTTTCTTT.

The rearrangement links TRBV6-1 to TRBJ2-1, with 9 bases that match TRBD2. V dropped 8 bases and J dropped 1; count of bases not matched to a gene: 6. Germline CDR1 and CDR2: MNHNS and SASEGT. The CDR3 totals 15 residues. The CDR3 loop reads CASAAGGVSYNEQFF. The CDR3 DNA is TGTGCCAGCGCAGCGGGAGGAGTATCCTACAATGAGCAGTTCTTC.

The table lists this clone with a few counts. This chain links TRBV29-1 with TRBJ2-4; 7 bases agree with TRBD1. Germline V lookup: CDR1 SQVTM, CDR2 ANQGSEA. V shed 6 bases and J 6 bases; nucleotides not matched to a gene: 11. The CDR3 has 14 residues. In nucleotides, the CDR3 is TGCAGCGTAGTTCCCGGGACAGCCTTAAACATTCAGTACTTC. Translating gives CSVVPGTALNIQYF.

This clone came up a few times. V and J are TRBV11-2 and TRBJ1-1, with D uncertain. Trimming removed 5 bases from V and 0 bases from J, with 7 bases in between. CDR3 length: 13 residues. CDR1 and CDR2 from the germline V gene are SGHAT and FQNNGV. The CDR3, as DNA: TGTGCCAGCAGCCTAGGACTGAACACTGAAGCTTTCTTT. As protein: CASSLGLNTEAFF.

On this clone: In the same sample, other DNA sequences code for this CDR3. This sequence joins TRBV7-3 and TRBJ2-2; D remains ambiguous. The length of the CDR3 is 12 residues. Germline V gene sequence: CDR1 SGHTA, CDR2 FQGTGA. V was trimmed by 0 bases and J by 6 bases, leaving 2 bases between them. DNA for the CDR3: TGTGCCAGCAGCTTAACCTCCGGGGAGCTGTTTTTT. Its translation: CASSLTSGELFF.

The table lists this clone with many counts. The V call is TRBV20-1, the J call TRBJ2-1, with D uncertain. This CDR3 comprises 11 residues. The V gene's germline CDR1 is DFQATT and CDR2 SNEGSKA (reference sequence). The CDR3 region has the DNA TGCAGCTCTACCCTATACAATGAGCAGTTCTTC. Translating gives CSSTLYNEQFF.